The next 14 T cell receptor beta chains were all read from a single sample in a study of circulating and synovial CD4+ cells in juvenile arthritis (TCRdb year 2014). The library was prepared using the immunoSEQ multiplex PCR assay. Entries here come from immuneACCESS through TCRdb and include only in-frame sequences with V and J called. Some clones fail to appear in such tables; in the studies checked, an unresolved V gene covers under half of the shortfall, and the cause of the remainder is unknown. This sample gives about 35,000 clones in total; about 95% of them show up just once. The ten top clones hold 0.15% to 0.2% of the sample. Specimen: CD4+ T cells from blood. The receptors were gathered from a human donor with juvenile idiopathic arthritis.

This clone showed up just a few times. The CDR3 nucleotides read TGTGCCAGCAGCAAGGACAGGAGGGACACCGGGGAGCTGTTTTTT. This codes for CASSKDRRDTGELFF. V is TRBV21-1 and J is TRBJ2-2; TRBD1, the table's D call, lacks a check against the DNA. TRBV21-1 is assigned pseudogene status. The CDR3 spans 15 residues.

The V call is TRBV19, the J call TRBJ1-1; 7 bases agree with TRBD1. The V segment lost 1 base and the J segment 11 bases; nucleotides outside the gene matches: 7. Germline CDR1 is LNHDA and CDR2 is SQIVND (reference sequence). The CDR3 runs to 13 residues. The CDR3 sequence is CASSIGQGGVAFF. CDR3 nucleotides: TGTGCCAGTAGTATAGGACAGGGTGGCGTTGCTTTCTTT.

The V call is TRBV4-1, the J call TRBJ2-5; TRBD2 matches 9 bases. The CDR3 contains 15 residues. V dropped 0 bases and J dropped 6; count of bases not matched to a gene: 5. Germline V gene data show CDR1 as MGHRA and CDR2 as YSYEKL. CDR3 residues: CASSQETSGLKTQYF. The DNA for the CDR3 is TGCGCCAGCAGCCAAGAGACTAGCGGCCTCAAGACCCAGTACTTC.

V is TRBV5-1 and J is TRBJ1-2; D possibly corresponds to TRBD1 (5 bases). The CDR3 spans 17 residues. Germline V gives CDR1 SGHRS, CDR2 YFSETQ. The V and J ends lost 5 bases and 0 bases respectively, with 20 bases between them. As DNA, the CDR3 is TGCGCCAGCAGTTTACGAACGGGGGGTTCAACTAACTATGGCTACACCTTC. Translation: CASSLRTGGSTNYGYTF.

This clone was recorded only once. This chain joins TRBV19 and TRBJ1-2, with D tentatively TRBD1 (5 bases). CDR1 is LNHDA and CDR2 is SQIVND in the germline V gene (reference sequence). The CDR3 contains 15 residues. Trimming cost V 5 bases and J 6 bases, with 19 bases left between them. The CDR3 DNA is TGTGCCAGTAGTCCAACCCGTCAGGGTGATCATGGCTACACCTTC. Translating it yields CASSPTRQGDHGYTF. Using reference TRBV19 and TRBJ1-2 for the parts outside the CDR3, the full variable domain is DGGITQSPKYLFRKEGQNVTLSCEQNLNHDAMYWYRQDPGQGLRLIYYSQIVNDFQKGDIAEGYSVSREKKESFPLTVTSAQKNPTAFYLCASSPTRQGDHGYTFGSGTRLTVV.

The chain links TRBV6-6 to TRBJ1-2, with D unclear. The CDR3 sequence is 12 residues long. Per the germline V gene, CDR1 is MNHNY and CDR2 is SVGAGI (reference sequence). V was clipped by 7 bases and J by 4 bases, with 10 bases between them. The CDR3: CASIGGLYGYTF. The CDR3, as DNA: TGTGCCAGCATAGGCGGACTCTATGGCTACACCTTC.

The rearrangement links TRBV6-6 to TRBJ2-2; possibly TRBD2 for D (5 bases). The CDR3 contains 15 residues. V lost 6 bases to trimming and J lost 0 bases, with 11 bases between them. Germline V CDR1 and CDR2: MNHNY, SVGAGI (reference sequence). CDR3 DNA sequence: TGTGCCAGCAGCCCCCGGGGAACGAACACCGGGGAGCTGTTTTTT. It codes for CASSPRGTNTGELFF.

The gene calls are TRBV28 and TRBJ2-7, with 13 bases that match TRBD2. The junction had 6 bases not matched to a gene; V was cut back by 4 bases and J by 6 bases. Germline CDR1 reads MDHEN; CDR2 reads SYDVKM. The CDR3 is made up of 15 amino acids. The CDR3 DNA reads TGTGCCAGCAGTTACCCCCGGACTAGCGGGAGCGAGCAGTACTTC. This codes for CASSYPRTSGSEQYF.

The chain has TRBV7-9 and TRBJ1-3; tentative D call: TRBD1 (5 bases). The CDR3 totals 15 residues. CDR1 is SEHNR, CDR2 FQNEAQ, per germline (reference sequence). The germline V and J ends were trimmed by 5 bases and 0 bases, with 11 bases remaining between them. This CDR3 is CASSATGFSGNTIYF. In DNA, the CDR3 is TGTGCCAGCAGCGCCACAGGATTCTCTGGAAACACCATATATTTT.

The J gene is TRBJ2-4, the V gene TRBV6-1, with 8 bases lining up with TRBD2. V lost 0 bases, J lost 1 base, and 8 bases stayed unmatched. CDR1 is MNHNS and CDR2 is SASEGT in the germline V gene. CDR3 length: 18 residues. This CDR3 is CASSEASSGLGAKNIQYF. CDR3 nucleotide sequence: TGTGCCAGCAGTGAAGCGTCTAGCGGGCTGGGGGCCAAAAACATTCAGTACTTC.

CDR3: CASSPAGSSYNEQFF. The CDR3 DNA reads TGTGCCAGCTCACCAGCGGGAAGCTCCTACAATGAGCAGTTCTTC. J is TRBJ2-1 and V is TRBV18, with a tentative D call TRBD2 (6 bases). This CDR3 contains 15 residues. Between the trimmed V and J ends, which lost 2 bases and 0 bases, there was a span of 8 bases. Germline V gene sequence: CDR1 KGHSH, CDR2 LQKENI.

This CDR3 is CASSPLRTANNSPLHF. CDR3 in DNA: TGTGCCAGCAGCCCCCTGAGGACAGCCAATAATTCACCCCTCCACTTT. The chain recombines TRBV7-9 with TRBJ1-6; D may be TRBD1 (6 bases). The V end lost 5 bases, the J end lost 5 bases, and 16 bases lay between the germline ends. The CDR3 runs 16 residues. CDR1 is SEHNR and CDR2 is FQNEAQ in the germline V gene (reference sequence).

This clone appeared a single time. This chain joins TRBV18 and TRBJ1-2, with 8 bases aligning to TRBD1. V dropped 4 bases and J dropped 5; count of bases not matched to a gene: 9. The length of the CDR3 is 15 residues. CDR1 KGHSH and CDR2 LQKENI come from the germline V gene. The CDR3 spells CASSLGQGPTYGYTF. As DNA, the CDR3 is TGTGCCAGCTCACTAGGACAGGGTCCCACATATGGCTACACCTTC.

The chain couples TRBV28 to TRBJ2-7, with TRBD1 matching over 8 bases. CDR3 size: 12 residues. The V segment lost 8 bases and the J segment 1 base; nucleotides outside the gene matches: 1. CDR1 is MDHEN and CDR2 is SYDVKM in the germline V gene. In DNA, the CDR3 is TGTGCCAGCGGGACAGGATCCTACGAGCAGTACTTC. Protein product: CASGTGSYEQYF.